This entry is about one T cell receptor beta chain. Its specificity is not known. The V end was cut by 5 bases, the J end by 12 bases, with 11 bases between. This CDR3 is 11 amino acids long. Germline V gene sequence: CDR1 SGHAT, CDR2 FQNNGV. Unexposed donor CD4+ T cells date from about 2011-2018, before the COVID-19 pandemic. After roughly ten days of culture, CD4+ T cells were isolated. As cell numbers allowed, unexposed-donor CD4+ T cells faced SARS-CoV-2 S/N and four cold-coronavirus spikes. This specimen belongs to a study of CD4 T cells in relation to SARS-CoV-2 and coronaviruses. Study information: After roughly ten days of antigen culture, PBMC TCR beta CDR3s were sequenced. The negative reference was HIV-1 Nef peptide pool or peptide-free culture.

Only in-frame clones appear in the TCRdb table, and some are missing; sequencing was by immunoSEQ multiplex PCR. The repertoire holds around 23,000 clones, with less than 75% as singletons. General study points: Crossreactivity was assessed only for spike protein, not other viral proteins.

This TCR came from a human donor in good health. The V call is TRBV11-2, the J call TRBJ2-1; D is perhaps TRBD2 (6 bases). Specimen: CD4+ T cells from PBMCs, cultured in vitro. The CDR3 sequence is CASSLRTTQFF. DNA for the CDR3: TGTGCCAGCAGCCTAAGGACTACGCAGTTCTTC.